The 23 T cell receptor beta chains in this list originate from one sample, sequenced in a study of cytomegalovirus exposure and HLA in healthy donors. The PCR had 60 Vbeta and 13 Jbeta primers. Profiled with immunoSEQ multiplex PCR; TCRdb holds only in-frame clones, not every one. This table has about 110,000 clones, roughly 79% appearing once. Sequenced input: PBMCs. The receptors come from a woman aged 30 to 39 in good health and CMV-seronegative.

This rearrangement joins TRBV4-3 to TRBJ2-3; 7 bases agree with TRBD1. In germline, CDR1 is LGHNA, CDR2 YSLEER. CDR3 length equals 18 residues. The junction had 13 bases not matched to a gene; V was cut back by 2 bases and J by 2 bases. The CDR3 is CASSQNPTGTDHTDTQYF. CDR3 in DNA: TGCGCCAGCAGCCAAAATCCAACCGGGACAGATCACACAGATACGCAGTATTTT.

This sequence joins TRBV29-1 and TRBJ1-3, with D perhaps TRBD1 (6 bases). This CDR3 region has 14 residues. Germline V gene sequence: CDR1 SQVTM, CDR2 ANQGSEA. V shed 8 bases and J shed 8 bases, with 22 bases lying between them. This CDR3 is CSLTIGGGSDTIYF. CDR3 DNA: TGCAGCCTAACTATTGGGGGGGGCTCAGACACCATATATTTT.

The chain is built from TRBV5-1 and TRBJ2-5; 9 bases fit TRBD2. Per germline, CDR1 SGHRS and CDR2 YFSETQ. The junction had 7 bases not matched to a gene; V was cut back by 5 bases and J by 2 bases. CDR3 length equals 15 residues. CDR3 sequence: CASRTVAGAQETQYF. CDR3 nucleotide sequence: TGCGCCAGCAGGACGGTAGCGGGAGCACAAGAGACCCAGTACTTC.

Note on this clone: The sample carries other DNA sequences with the same CDR3. The chain links TRBV25-1 to TRBJ2-4, with a tentative D call TRBD2 (7 bases). The germline gives CDR1 MGHDK, CDR2 SYGVNS. The ends were cut back, 5 bases at V and 8 bases at J, with 22 bases in the middle. This CDR3 is 16 amino acids long. The CDR3 is CASSLIGGSKGDIQYF. The DNA for the CDR3 is TGTGCCAGCAGTCTTATAGGCGGGAGCAAGGGGGACATTCAGTACTTC.

The J gene is TRBJ1-2, the V gene TRBV19; no definite D call. Germline V gives CDR1 LNHDA, CDR2 SQIVND (reference sequence). This CDR3 is built from 16 residues. Trimming removed 6 bases at V and 1 base at J, with 18 bases between. CDR3 DNA sequence: TGTGCCAGTAGCAGCCCGGGAGACGTTCGTAACTATGGCTACACCTTC. This gives the protein CASSSPGDVRNYGYTF.

V and J are TRBV7-7 and TRBJ2-1; D is possibly TRBD2 (5 bases). The CDR3 is 13 residues long. Per the germline V gene, CDR1 is SSHAT and CDR2 is FNYEAQ (reference sequence). V gave up 4 bases and J gave up 3 bases, with 7 bases separating them. Here the CDR3 DNA reads TGTGCCAGCAGCTCGGACTTCTACAATGAGCAGTTCTTC. It encodes CASSSDFYNEQFF.

The chain joins TRBV27 to TRBJ1-5, with D maybe TRBD1 (5 bases). The CDR3 length is 14 residues. Trimming removed 3 bases at V and 5 bases at J, with 11 bases between. In germline, CDR1 is MNHEY, CDR2 SMNVEV (reference sequence). CDR3 protein: CASSFGQGYQPQHF. CDR3 in DNA: TGTGCCAGCAGTTTCGGCCAGGGTTATCAGCCCCAGCATTTT.

This chain links TRBV7-9 with TRBJ2-6; the match to TRBD1 covers 7 bases. Per germline, CDR1 SEHNR and CDR2 FQNEAQ (reference sequence). The CDR3 covers 19 residues. The V segment lost 5 bases and the J segment 0 bases; nucleotides outside the gene matches: 13. CDR3 sequence: CASSARSGTVRSGANVLTF. Written as DNA, the CDR3 is TGTGCCAGCAGCGCGCGATCCGGGACAGTGCGCTCTGGGGCCAACGTCCTGACTTTC.

The rearrangement uses TRBV23-1 and TRBJ2-7; weak D call: TRBD2 (6 bases). TRBV23-1 is designated an ORF whose function remains uncertain. This CDR3 is built from 15 residues. V dropped 3 bases and J dropped 0 bases, with 12 bases sitting between them. The chain's CDR3 is CASSHRAGLSYEQYF. The CDR3 region has the DNA TGCGCCAGCAGTCATCGAGCGGGCCTCTCCTACGAGCAGTACTTC.

This clone occurred a few times. V and J are TRBV19 and TRBJ1-5; 7 positions match TRBD1. Germline V gives CDR1 LNHDA, CDR2 SQIVND (reference sequence). Trimming removed 1 base from V and 7 bases from J; junction bases left unmatched: 7. The CDR3 contains 15 residues. CDR3 residues: CASSIAPHRGQPQHF. The CDR3, as DNA: TGTGCCAGTAGTATAGCACCCCACAGGGGACAGCCCCAGCATTTT.

The rearrangement links TRBV10-2 to TRBJ2-3, with 9 bases fitting TRBD2. The CDR3 consists of 18 residues. V lost 5 bases, J lost 0 bases, and 12 bases stayed unmatched. Looked up from germline, CDR1 is WSHSY and CDR2 is SAAADI. The CDR3 sequence: CASSTGTSRLTSTDTQYF. The DNA for the CDR3 is TGCGCCAGCAGTACCGGGACTAGCCGGTTAACTAGCACAGATACGCAGTATTTT.

The V gene is TRBV5-4, the J gene TRBJ2-1, with a weak D call TRBD2 (6 bases). Germline V gives CDR1 SGHNT, CDR2 YYREEE (reference sequence). This CDR3 has 13 residues. The V and J ends lost 5 bases and 8 bases respectively, with 14 bases between them. The CDR3 DNA is TGTGCCAGCAGACTAATGGGGGGATATGAGCAGTTCTTC. It codes for CASRLMGGYEQFF. Filled out from reference TRBV5-4 and TRBJ2-1, the complete variable domain reads ETGVTQSPTHLIKTRGQQVTLRCSSQSGHNTVSWYQQALGQGPQFIFQYYREEENGRGNFPPRFSGLQFPNYSSELNVNALELDDSALYLCASRLMGGYEQFFGPGTRLTVL.

This clone showed up just a few times. The chain is built from TRBV28 and TRBJ2-7; unclear D gene. Germline-derived CDR1 and CDR2 are MDHEN and SYDVKM. V lost 4 bases and J lost 4, with 5 bases in between. The CDR3 sequence is 11 residues long. CDR3 residues: CASSSKYEQYF. In DNA, the CDR3 is TGTGCCAGCAGTTCAAAATACGAGCAGTACTTC.

This chain links TRBV5-1 with TRBJ2-1, with 11 bases identical to TRBD2. The J segment lost 6 bases and the V segment lost 4 bases, leaving 6 bases of the junction unmatched. The CDR3 consists of 15 residues. Germline V CDR1 and CDR2: SGHRS, YFSETQ. The CDR3 bases are TGCGCCAGCAGCCCACCGGGACTAGCGGTCAATGAGCAGTTCTTC. Translation gives CASSPPGLAVNEQFF. The variable domain in full, with the rest retrieved from reference TRBV5-1 and TRBJ2-1, is KAGVTQTPRYLIKTRGQQVTLSCSPISGHRSVSWYQQTPGQGLQFLFEYFSETQRNKGNFPGRFSGRQFSNSRSEMNVSTLELGDSALYLCASSPPGLAVNEQFFGPGTRLTVL.

The chain joins TRBV7-9 to TRBJ2-7, with TRBD2 matching 12 bases. Per germline, CDR1 SEHNR and CDR2 FQNEAQ (reference sequence). The CDR3 spans 15 residues. The ends lost 5 bases at V and 4 bases at J; junction bases unmatched: 6. CDR3 sequence (DNA): TGTGCCAGCAGCCGAAGGACTAGCGGGACATACGAGCAGTACTTC. It encodes CASSRRTSGTYEQYF.

The table lists this clone with a count of one. The chain links TRBV10-3 to TRBJ2-5; TRBD2 might be the D (5 bases). Per germline, CDR1 ENHRY and CDR2 SYGVKD. This CDR3 is built from 14 residues. V was trimmed by 6 bases and J by 4 bases, leaving 15 bases between them. Here the CDR3 reads CAISGVVIGETQYF. In DNA, the CDR3 is TGTGCCATCAGCGGGGTTGTCATAGGAGAGACCCAGTACTTC.

This chain uses TRBV2 with TRBJ2-5; a possible D gene is TRBD1 (5 bases). With the DNA end fitting TRBJ2-7 better, the J assignment may be wrong. Germline V CDR1 and CDR2: SNHLY, FYNNEI. This CDR3 has 15 residues. This CDR3 reads CASRGGAGSFYEQYF. Here the CDR3 DNA reads TGTGCCAGCAGGGGTGGGGCAGGGTCATTCTACGAGCAGTACTTC.

This clone was seen once. V and J are TRBV23-1 and TRBJ1-1; TRBD1 might be the D (6 bases). TRBV23-1 is labeled an ORF, and its function is uncertain. Trimming stripped 7 bases from V and 5 bases from J, with 14 bases between. The CDR3 runs 13 residues. The CDR3 sequence: CASIIRGRTEAFF. DNA of the CDR3: TGCGCCAGCATTATCAGGGGTAGGACTGAAGCTTTCTTT.

The chain recombines TRBV19 with TRBJ2-5, with a weak D call TRBD2 (6 bases). The CDR3 contains 17 residues. Deletions cut 0 bases from V and 7 bases from J, with 21 bases between. CDR1 is LNHDA, CDR2 SQIVND, per germline (reference sequence). CDR3 nucleotide sequence: TGTGCCAGTAGTATAGATCTTGGTGCGGGAACGGGCGTGACCCAGTACTTC. Translating gives CASSIDLGAGTGVTQYF.

About this clone itself: Other nucleotide sequences from this sample produce the same CDR3. The chain combines TRBV28 with TRBJ1-1; D gene uncertain. CDR3 length: 16 residues. The germline V and J ends were trimmed by 5 bases and 0 bases, with 16 bases remaining between them. CDR1 is MDHEN, CDR2 SYDVKM, per germline. This chain's CDR3 is CASSPAGSPMNTEAFF. The CDR3 DNA reads as TGTGCCAGCAGTCCCGCGGGGTCTCCTATGAACACTGAAGCTTTCTTT.

The genes are TRBV11-3 and TRBJ2-3; no firm D call. The V end lost 4 bases, the J end lost 5 bases, and 10 bases lay between the germline ends. The CDR3 sequence is 13 residues long. Germline CDR1 SGHNT, CDR2 YENEEA. In DNA, the CDR3 is TGTGCCAGCAGCTCCTGGCCACAAGATACGCAGTATTTT. This gives the protein CASSSWPQDTQYF.

The gene calls are TRBV5-1 and TRBJ2-7, with 13 nucleotides matching TRBD2. This CDR3 has 17 residues. V gave up 4 bases and J gave up 0 bases; unmatched junction bases: 7. The V gene's germline CDR1 is SGHRS and CDR2 YFSETQ. The CDR3 protein is CASSKPGLAGSSYEQYF. For the CDR3, the DNA is TGCGCCAGCAGCAAACCGGGACTAGCGGGATCCTCCTACGAGCAGTACTTC.

The table lists this clone with a count of one. V gene TRBV27 combines with J gene TRBJ2-3; the D gene is possibly TRBD1 (5 bases). V gave up 5 bases and J gave up 6 bases, with 18 bases separating them. This CDR3 contains 15 residues. Germline CDR1 and CDR2: MNHEY and SMNVEV (reference sequence). The CDR3: CASSLEFGARDTQYF. The CDR3 DNA follows: TGTGCCAGCAGTCTCGAATTTGGGGCCCGGGATACGCAGTATTTT.